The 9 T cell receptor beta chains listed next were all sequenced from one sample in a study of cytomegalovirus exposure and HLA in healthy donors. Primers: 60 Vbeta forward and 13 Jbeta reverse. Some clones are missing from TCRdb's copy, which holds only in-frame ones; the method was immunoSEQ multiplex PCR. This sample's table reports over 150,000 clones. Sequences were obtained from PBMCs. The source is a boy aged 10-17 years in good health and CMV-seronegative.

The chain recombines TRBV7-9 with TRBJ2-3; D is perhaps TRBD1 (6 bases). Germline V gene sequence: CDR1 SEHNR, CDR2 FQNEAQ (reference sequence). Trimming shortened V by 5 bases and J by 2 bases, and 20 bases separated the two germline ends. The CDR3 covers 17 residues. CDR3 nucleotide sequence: TGTGCCAGCAGCCCTCCGAAGGGGACATCCCCCACAGATACGCAGTATTTT. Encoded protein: CASSPPKGTSPTDTQYF. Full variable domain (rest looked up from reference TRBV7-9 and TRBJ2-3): DTGVSQNPRHKITKRGQNVTFRCDPISEHNRLYWYRQTLGQGPEFLTYFQNEAQLEKSRLLSDRFSAERPKGSFSTLEIQRTEQGDSAMYLCASSPPKGTSPTDTQYFGPGTRLTVL.

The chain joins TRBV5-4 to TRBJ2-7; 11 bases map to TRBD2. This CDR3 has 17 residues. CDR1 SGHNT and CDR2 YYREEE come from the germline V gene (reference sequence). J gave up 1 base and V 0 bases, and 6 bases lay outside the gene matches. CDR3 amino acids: CASSLVVLAGESYEQYF. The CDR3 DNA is TGTGCCAGCAGCTTGGTTGTACTAGCGGGGGAATCCTACGAGCAGTACTTC.

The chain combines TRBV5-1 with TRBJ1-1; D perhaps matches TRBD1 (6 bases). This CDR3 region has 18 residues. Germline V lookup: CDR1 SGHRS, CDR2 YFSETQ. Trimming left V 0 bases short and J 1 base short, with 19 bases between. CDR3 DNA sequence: TGCGCCAGCAGCTTGGGGACAGCGAATTCGGTATGGAACACTGAAGCTTTCTTT. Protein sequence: CASSLGTANSVWNTEAFF.

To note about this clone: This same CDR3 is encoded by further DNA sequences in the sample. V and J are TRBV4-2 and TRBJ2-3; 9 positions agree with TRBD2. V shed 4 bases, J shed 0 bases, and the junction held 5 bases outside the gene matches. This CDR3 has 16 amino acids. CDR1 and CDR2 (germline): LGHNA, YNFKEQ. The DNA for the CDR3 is TGTGCCAGCAGCCCATTAGCGGGGGCCAGCACAGATACGCAGTATTTT. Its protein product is CASSPLAGASTDTQYF.

CDR3 amino acids: CAWSTGAPYEQYF. CDR3 DNA sequence: TGTGCCTGGTCCACAGGGGCGCCCTACGAGCAGTACTTC. The chain uses TRBV30 and TRBJ2-7; 7 positions match TRBD1. The CDR3 consists of 13 residues. J gave up 2 bases and V 5 bases, and 6 bases lay outside the gene matches. Germline loops: CDR1 GTSNPN, CDR2 SVGIG (reference sequence).

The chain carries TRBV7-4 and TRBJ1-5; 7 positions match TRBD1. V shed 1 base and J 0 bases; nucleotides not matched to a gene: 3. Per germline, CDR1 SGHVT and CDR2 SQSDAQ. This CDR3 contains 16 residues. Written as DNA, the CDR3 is TGTGCCAGCAGCTTAGTTGGGACAGATAGCAATCAGCCCCAGCATTTT. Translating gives CASSLVGTDSNQPQHF. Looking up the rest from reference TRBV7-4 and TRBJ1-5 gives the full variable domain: GAGVSQSPRYKVAKRGRDVALRCDSISGHVTLYWYRQTLGQGSEVLTYSQSDAQRDKSGRPSGRFSAERPERSVSTLKIQRTEQGDSAVYLCASSLVGTDSNQPQHFGDGTRLSIL.

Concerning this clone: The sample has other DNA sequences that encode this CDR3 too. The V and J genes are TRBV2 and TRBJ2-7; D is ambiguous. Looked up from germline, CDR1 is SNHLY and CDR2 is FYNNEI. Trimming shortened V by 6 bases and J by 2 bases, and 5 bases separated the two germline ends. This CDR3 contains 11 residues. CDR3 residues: CASRRAYEQYF. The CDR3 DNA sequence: TGTGCCAGCAGACGGGCCTACGAGCAGTACTTC.

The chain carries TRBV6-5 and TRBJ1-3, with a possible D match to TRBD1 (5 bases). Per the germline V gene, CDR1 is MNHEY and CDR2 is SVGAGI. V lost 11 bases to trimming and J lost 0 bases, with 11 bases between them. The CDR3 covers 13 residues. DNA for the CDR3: TGTGCCGCGGGGGATTACTCTGGAAACACCATATATTTT. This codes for CAAGDYSGNTIYF.

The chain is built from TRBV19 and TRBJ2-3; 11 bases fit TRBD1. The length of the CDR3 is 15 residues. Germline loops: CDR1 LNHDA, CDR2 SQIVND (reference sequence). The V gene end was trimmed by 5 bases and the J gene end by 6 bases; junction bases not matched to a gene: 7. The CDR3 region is CASSLTGTGGDTQYF. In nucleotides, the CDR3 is TGTGCCAGTAGTCTCACCGGGACAGGGGGGGATACGCAGTATTTT. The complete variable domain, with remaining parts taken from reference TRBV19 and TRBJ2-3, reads DGGITQSPKYLFRKEGQNVTLSCEQNLNHDAMYWYRQDPGQGLRLIYYSQIVNDFQKGDIAEGYSVSREKKESFPLTVTSAQKNPTAFYLCASSLTGTGGDTQYFGPGTRLTVL.